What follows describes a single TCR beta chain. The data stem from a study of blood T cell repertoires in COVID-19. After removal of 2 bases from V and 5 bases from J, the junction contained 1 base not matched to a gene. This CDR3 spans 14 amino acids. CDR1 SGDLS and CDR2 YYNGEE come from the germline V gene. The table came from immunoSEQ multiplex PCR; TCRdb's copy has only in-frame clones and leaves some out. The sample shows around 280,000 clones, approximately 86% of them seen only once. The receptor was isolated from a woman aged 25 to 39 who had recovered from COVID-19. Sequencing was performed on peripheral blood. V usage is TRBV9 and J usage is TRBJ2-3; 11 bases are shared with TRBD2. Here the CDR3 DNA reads TGTGCCAGCAGCGTTAGCGGGAGGGAAGATACGCAGTATTTT. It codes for CASSVSGREDTQYF.